The 9 T cell receptor beta chains in this list originate from one sample, sequenced in a study of shared clonotypes between healthy human individuals. Sequencing was performed with immunoSEQ multiplex PCR; in TCRdb, only in-frame clones are kept and a portion is missing. Counted here are a few million clones, around 94% occurring once; the ten biggest clones make up around 0.15%. Material: naive CD4+ T cells sorted from blood. Subset denoted: CD45RA+ positively selected. These receptors originate from a man between 18 and 35 years old in good health.

This chain links TRBV5-6 with TRBJ1-6; D possibly corresponds to TRBD1 (6 bases). Looked up from germline, CDR1 is SGHDT and CDR2 is YYEEEE. The CDR3 spans 13 residues. With 2 bases removed from V and 7 bases from J, the gap between germline ends came to 7 bases. CDR3 residues: CASSFDRNSPLHF. Here the CDR3 DNA reads TGTGCCAGCAGCTTCGACAGGAATTCACCCCTCCACTTT. The variable domain in full, with the rest retrieved from reference TRBV5-6 and TRBJ1-6, is DAGVTQSPTHLIKTRGQQVTLRCSPKSGHDTVSWYQQALGQGPQFIFQYYEEEERQRGNFPDRFSGHQFPNYSSELNVNALLLGDSALYLCASSFDRNSPLHFGNGTRLTVT.

The chain combines TRBV6-6 with TRBJ2-7; D is uncertain. V shed 6 bases and J shed 3 bases, with 9 bases lying between them. Germline V lookup: CDR1 MNHNY, CDR2 SVGAGI (reference sequence). The CDR3 is made up of 12 amino acids. The CDR3 loop is CASSIGVYEQYF. The DNA of the CDR3 is TGTGCCAGCAGCATCGGAGTCTACGAGCAGTACTTC.

V is TRBV4-3 and J is TRBJ2-1; D might be TRBD2 (6 bases). Trimming stripped 2 bases from V and 5 bases from J, with 22 bases between. The CDR3 runs to 18 residues. Germline values: CDR1 LGHNA, CDR2 YSLEER. This CDR3 reads CASSQFRPREIGDNEQFF. The CDR3, as DNA: TGCGCCAGCAGCCAATTCCGGCCCCGGGAGATAGGGGACAATGAGCAGTTCTTC.

This chain uses TRBV7-3 with TRBJ2-1, with 7 positions matching TRBD1. V dropped 5 bases and J dropped 5; count of bases not matched to a gene: 3. The CDR3 is 13 residues long. Germline CDR1 and CDR2: SGHTA and FQGTGA. CDR3 nucleotide sequence: TGTGCCAGCAGCCCCGACAGGGACAATGAGCAGTTCTTC. Encoded protein: CASSPDRDNEQFF. Drawing the rest from reference TRBV7-3 and TRBJ2-1, the complete variable domain is GAGVSQTPSNKVTEKGKYVELRCDPISGHTALYWYRQSLGQGPEFLIYFQGTGAADDSGLPNDRFFAVRPEGSVSTLKIQRTERGDSAVYLCASSPDRDNEQFFGPGTRLTVL.

J is TRBJ2-3 and V is TRBV7-8; the match to TRBD2 covers 11 bases. The CDR3 length is 18 residues. Germline-derived CDR1 and CDR2 are SGHVS and FQNEAQ. The V segment lost 4 bases and the J segment 1 base; nucleotides outside the gene matches: 10. CDR3 sequence: CASSSRLGSGGGTDTQYF. The CDR3 DNA sequence: TGTGCCAGCAGCTCCAGGCTTGGTAGCGGGGGGGGCACAGATACGCAGTATTTT.

Note on this clone: Compared with germline, one end of the junction differs, possibly owing to a read error. The V gene is TRBV28, the J gene TRBJ1-4; D is ambiguous. Germline CDR1 MDHEN, CDR2 SYDVKM. The length of the CDR3 is 9 residues. The chain's CDR3 is CASSPPTAF. CDR3 nucleotide sequence: TGTGCCAGCAGTCCTCCGACCGCTTTT.

This chain connects TRBV7-2 to TRBJ2-7; D may be TRBD1 or TRBD2 (5 bases each). This CDR3 spans 13 amino acids. In germline, CDR1 is SGHTA, CDR2 FQGNSA. Trimming took off 1 base at V and 6 bases at J, with 10 bases between the two ends. The CDR3 protein is CASSLGLRGEQYF. The CDR3 nucleotides read TGTGCCAGCAGCTTAGGGCTGAGGGGCGAGCAGTACTTC.

V gene TRBV6-5 combines with J gene TRBJ1-3; 7 bases agree with TRBD1. This CDR3 comprises 15 residues. In germline, CDR1 is MNHEY, CDR2 SVGAGI. V was pared by 6 bases and J by 2 bases, with 7 bases of the junction left unmatched. CDR3: CASRSDRVTGNTIYF. Written as DNA, the CDR3 is TGTGCCAGCAGATCCGACAGGGTTACTGGAAACACCATATATTTT.

This clone was seen a single time. In the same sample, other DNA sequences code for this CDR3. The chain has TRBV6-5 and TRBJ1-4; TRBD1 is a possible D gene (6 bases). CDR3 length equals 15 residues. Trimming took off 2 bases at V and 3 bases at J, with 10 bases between the two ends. Germline lookup yields CDR1 MNHEY and CDR2 SVGAGI. CDR3 sequence: CASSYGRGANEKLFF. Written as DNA, the CDR3 is TGTGCCAGCAGTTACGGGAGGGGGGCTAATGAAAAACTGTTTTTT.